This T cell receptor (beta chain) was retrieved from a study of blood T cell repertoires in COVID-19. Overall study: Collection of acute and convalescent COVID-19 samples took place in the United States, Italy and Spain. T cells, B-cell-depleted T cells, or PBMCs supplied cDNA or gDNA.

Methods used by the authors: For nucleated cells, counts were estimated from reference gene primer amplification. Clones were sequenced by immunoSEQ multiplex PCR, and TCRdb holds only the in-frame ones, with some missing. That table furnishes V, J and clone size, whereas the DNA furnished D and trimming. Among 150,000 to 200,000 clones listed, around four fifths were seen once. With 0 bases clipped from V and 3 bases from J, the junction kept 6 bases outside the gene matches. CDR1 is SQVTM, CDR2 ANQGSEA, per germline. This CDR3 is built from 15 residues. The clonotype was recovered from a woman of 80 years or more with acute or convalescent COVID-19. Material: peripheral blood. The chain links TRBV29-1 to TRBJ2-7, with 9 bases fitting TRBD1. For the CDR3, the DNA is TGCAGCGTTGAAGACGAGGACAGGGGATACTACGAGCAGTACTTC. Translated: CSVEDEDRGYYEQYF.